What follows are 2 T cell receptor beta chains derived from one specimen sequenced in a study of T cells in Graves' hyperthyroidism and ophthalmopathy. Template material for amplifying TCR beta CDR3 regions consisted of RNA transcripts. An initial round of RT-PCR targeting the TCR CDR3 relied on the HTBI primer set. TCRdb itself ran the multiplex PCR reads through MiXCR, one entry per CDR3 protein. Counted here are about 210,000 distinct CDR3 sequences, under 20% occurring once; the ten biggest clones make up around 50%. The sample consisted of blood. These TCRs come from a man aged 45-65 years with Graves' hyperthyroidism.

This clonotype was detected many times. This sequence joins TRBV29-1 and TRBJ1-1; 7 nucleotides agree with TRBD1. The CDR3 sequence is 18 residues long. V shed 4 bases, J shed 4 bases, and the junction held 21 bases outside the gene matches. The germline V gene has CDR1 SQVTM and CDR2 ANQGSEA. The CDR3 DNA is TGCAGCGTTGTAAGGAGTCCCGGGACAGAAAAAGAGGGCACTGAAGCTTTCTTT. Its translation: CSVVRSPGTEKEGTEAFF.

Ten or more counts support this clonotype. V usage is TRBV12-3 or TRBV12-4 and J usage is TRBJ2-5; D is uncertain. The CDR3 consists of 11 residues. Trimming cost V 6 bases and J 2 bases, with 4 bases left between them. CDR3 in DNA: TGTGCCAGCAGCATGCAAGAGACCCAGTACTTC. Protein: CASSMQETQYF.